The 10 T cell receptor beta chains listed next were all sequenced from one sample in a study of T cells after yellow fever vaccination. TCRdb fed the 5' RACE reads into MiXCR, producing one record per CDR3 protein. The sample includes a few hundred thousand distinct CDR3 sequences, 15% to 20% of them seen just once. The sequenced sample was PBMCs, obtained before the yellow fever booster vaccination. These receptors were taken from a man younger than 35 who received the YFV17D yellow fever vaccine.

The chain combines TRBV11-2 with TRBJ2-1; weak D call: TRBD2 (7 bases). The length of the CDR3 is 17 residues. Germline-derived CDR1 and CDR2 are SGHAT and FQNNGV. Trimming took 3 bases from V and 6 from J, leaving 21 bases between them. The DNA of the CDR3 is TGTGCCAGCAGCTTGAGTTGGGTGGGGGGGCAGATCAATGAGCAGTTCTTC. Its translation is CASSLSWVGGQINEQFF.

This chain connects TRBV7-2 to TRBJ1-3; no definite D call. Trimming cost V 2 bases and J 5 bases, with 7 bases left between them. The germline CDR1 and CDR2 sequences are SGHTA and FQGNSA. The CDR3 runs 13 residues. The CDR3: CASSLTPRNTIYF. Here the CDR3 DNA reads TGTGCCAGCAGCTTAACACCTCGAAACACCATATATTTT.

The genes are TRBV24-1 and TRBJ2-1; D call uncertain. Germline V gene data show CDR1 as KGHDR and CDR2 as SFDVKD. There are 16 residues in the CDR3. The ends were cut back, 3 bases at V and 0 bases at J, with 11 bases in the middle. CDR3 nucleotides: TGTGCCACCAGTGATACCGCAGGAAGCTCCTACAATGAGCAGTTCTTC. Protein product: CATSDTAGSSYNEQFF.

This clonotype was recorded a few times. The chain combines TRBV20-1 with TRBJ2-7, with 8 bases aligning to TRBD2. CDR1 and CDR2 (germline): DFQATT, SNEGSKA (reference sequence). J lost 6 bases, V lost 6 bases, and 16 bases had no gene match. The CDR3 runs to 15 residues. CDR3 coding DNA: TGCAGTGCCCGTACAGACAGCGGGAGCTCGGGCGAGCAGTACTTC. Its translation: CSARTDSGSSGEQYF.

The genes are TRBV5-1 and TRBJ2-1, with TRBD2 identical over 9 bases. The trim removed 4 bases at V and 5 bases at J, leaving 7 bases unmatched. Germline V gives CDR1 SGHRS, CDR2 YFSETQ. The CDR3 is 15 residues long. The CDR3 sequence is CASSTGTSINNEQFF. CDR3 in DNA: TGCGCCAGCAGCACCGGGACTAGCATCAACAATGAGCAGTTCTTC.

The chain couples TRBV20-1 to TRBJ2-3, with D possibly matching TRBD1 (7 bases). This CDR3 contains 14 residues. Germline V gene sequence: CDR1 DFQATT, CDR2 SNEGSKA (reference sequence). The V and J ends lost 5 bases and 8 bases respectively, with 20 bases between them. The chain's CDR3 is CSAQYRGTGGTQYF. The CDR3 DNA follows: TGCAGTGCTCAGTACAGGGGAACCGGGGGTACGCAGTATTTT.

This clonotype was seen a few times. This rearrangement joins TRBV4-2 to TRBJ1-3, with 8 positions matching TRBD1. This CDR3 comprises 17 residues. The J segment lost 4 bases and the V segment lost 4 bases, leaving 12 bases of the junction unmatched. Germline V gives CDR1 LGHNA, CDR2 YNFKEQ. CDR3 sequence reads: CASSLESQGAGGNTIYF. The CDR3 nucleotides are TGTGCCAGCAGCCTCGAGAGTCAGGGGGCAGGGGGAAACACCATATATTTT.

This rearrangement joins TRBV4-1 to TRBJ1-6, with 8 bases that match TRBD1. The CDR3 consists of 17 residues. The V and J ends lost 0 bases and 7 bases, in that order; junction bases with no gene match: 8. Looked up from germline, CDR1 is MGHRA and CDR2 is YSYEKL. The CDR3 protein is CASSQEHPGQANSPLHF. CDR3 DNA: TGCGCCAGCAGCCAAGAACACCCGGGACAGGCGAATTCACCCCTCCACTTT.

This chain uses TRBV12-3 or TRBV12-4 with TRBJ1-5, with D possibly being TRBD1 (6 bases). This CDR3 comprises 15 residues. The V end was cut by 6 bases, the J end by 0 bases, with 12 bases between. The CDR3 DNA reads TGTGCCAGCAGGCCGGGGGCGGTTAGCAATCAGCCCCAGCATTTT. Its protein product is CASRPGAVSNQPQHF.

The rearrangement uses TRBV6-5 and TRBJ2-3, with 7 bases that match TRBD1. Germline assignment: CDR1 MNHEY and CDR2 SVGAGI. V was clipped by 2 bases and J by 6 bases; unmatched bases: 5. This CDR3 region has 14 residues. The CDR3 bases are TGTGCCAGCAGTTACGGCAGGGGGTGGGATACGCAGTATTTT. Protein sequence: CASSYGRGWDTQYF.